The clone carrying this TCR beta chain has a single count. Some clones are missing from TCRdb's copy, which holds only in-frame ones; the method was immunoSEQ multiplex PCR. In the table there are around 500,000 clones, roughly 85% of which are singletons. These data originate in a study of shared clonotypes between healthy human individuals. The CDR3 totals 14 residues. Germline CDR1 is SGHAT and CDR2 is FQNNGV. V shed 2 bases and J shed 10 bases, with 14 bases lying between them. This clonotype was sampled from a woman in her thirties or forties in good health. Some clones in this sample may be carry-over from other donors' samples. The sample was PBMCs. V and J are TRBV11-2 and TRBJ1-4; a possible D gene is TRBD1 (5 bases). The CDR3 nucleotides read TGTGCCAGCAGCTTAAACCAGGGCCGGATAAAACTGTTTTTT. Amino acid sequence: CASSLNQGRIKLFF.